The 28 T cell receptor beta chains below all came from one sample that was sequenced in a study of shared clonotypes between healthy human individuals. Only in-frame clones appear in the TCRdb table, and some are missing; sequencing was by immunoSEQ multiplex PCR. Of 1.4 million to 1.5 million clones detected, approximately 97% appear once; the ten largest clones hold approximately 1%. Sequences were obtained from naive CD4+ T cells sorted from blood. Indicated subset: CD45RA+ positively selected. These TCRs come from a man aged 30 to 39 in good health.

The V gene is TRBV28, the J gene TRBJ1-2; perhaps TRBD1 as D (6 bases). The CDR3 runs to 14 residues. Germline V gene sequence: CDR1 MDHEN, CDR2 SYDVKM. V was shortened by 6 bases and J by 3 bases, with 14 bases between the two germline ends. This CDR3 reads CASSSGGPHYGYTF. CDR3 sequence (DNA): TGTGCCAGCAGCTCCGGGGGCCCACACTATGGCTACACCTTC.

The CDR3 coding sequence is TGCAGCGCCGGTGGGGGCCTCACAGATACGCAGTATTTT. Translation: CSAGGGLTDTQYF. The genes are TRBV29-1 and TRBJ2-3; weak D call: TRBD1 (6 bases). CDR3 length: 13 amino acids. The V end was cut by 7 bases, the J end by 2 bases, with 13 bases between. The germline gives CDR1 SQVTM, CDR2 ANQGSEA.

In DNA form, the CDR3 reads TGTGCCAGCAGTTCGGGACAGGGGGCATATGAGCAGTTCTTC. Translation gives CASSSGQGAYEQFF. This chain links TRBV28 with TRBJ2-1, with 12 bases lining up with TRBD1. In germline, CDR1 is MDHEN, CDR2 SYDVKM. This CDR3 comprises 14 residues. V dropped 4 bases and J dropped 8; count of bases not matched to a gene: 3.

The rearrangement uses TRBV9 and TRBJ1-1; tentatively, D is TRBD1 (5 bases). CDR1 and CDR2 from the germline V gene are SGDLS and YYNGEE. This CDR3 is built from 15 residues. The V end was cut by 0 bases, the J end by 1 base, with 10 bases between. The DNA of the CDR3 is TGTGCCAGCAGCGTAGGGCCCGACAGGAACACTGAAGCTTTCTTT. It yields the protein CASSVGPDRNTEAFF. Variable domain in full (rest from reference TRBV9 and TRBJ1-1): DSGVTQTPKHLITATGQRVTLRCSPRSGDLSVYWYQQSLDQGLQFLIQYYNGEERAKGNILERFSAQQFPDLHSELNLSSLELGDSALYFCASSVGPDRNTEAFFGQGTRLTVV.

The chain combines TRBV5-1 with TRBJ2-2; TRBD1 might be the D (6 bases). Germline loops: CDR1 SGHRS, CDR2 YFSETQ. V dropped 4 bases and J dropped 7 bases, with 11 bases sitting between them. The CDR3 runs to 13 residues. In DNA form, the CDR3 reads TGCGCCAGCAGCCTCAGGGGCGTCGGGGAGCTGTTTTTT. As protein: CASSLRGVGELFF.

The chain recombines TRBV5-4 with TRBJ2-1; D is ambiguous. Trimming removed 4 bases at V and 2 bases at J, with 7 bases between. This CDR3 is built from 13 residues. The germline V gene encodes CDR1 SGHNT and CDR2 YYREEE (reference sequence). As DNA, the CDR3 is TGTGCCAGCAGCCCCCTGACCTACAATGAGCAGTTCTTC. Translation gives CASSPLTYNEQFF.

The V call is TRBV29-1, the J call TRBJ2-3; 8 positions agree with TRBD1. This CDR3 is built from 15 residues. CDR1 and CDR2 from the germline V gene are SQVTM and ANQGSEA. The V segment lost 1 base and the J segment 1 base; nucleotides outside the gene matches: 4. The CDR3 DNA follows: TGCAGCGTTGAAGTTCGGGGACAGGGCACAGATACGCAGTATTTT. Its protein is CSVEVRGQGTDTQYF.

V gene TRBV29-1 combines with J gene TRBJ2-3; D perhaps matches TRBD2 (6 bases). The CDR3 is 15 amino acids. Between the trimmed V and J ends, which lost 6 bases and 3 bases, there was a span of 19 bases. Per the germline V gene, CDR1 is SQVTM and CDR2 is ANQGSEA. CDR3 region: CSVFGDWLLTDTQYF. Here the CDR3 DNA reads TGCAGCGTCTTTGGGGACTGGCTTTTGACAGATACGCAGTATTTT.

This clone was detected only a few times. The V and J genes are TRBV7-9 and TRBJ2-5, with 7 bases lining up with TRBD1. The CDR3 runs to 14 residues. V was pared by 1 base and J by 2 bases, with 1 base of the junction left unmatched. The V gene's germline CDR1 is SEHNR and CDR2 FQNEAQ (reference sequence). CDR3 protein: CASSLGGQQETQYF. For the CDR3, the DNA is TGTGCCAGCAGCTTAGGGGGACAGCAAGAGACCCAGTACTTC. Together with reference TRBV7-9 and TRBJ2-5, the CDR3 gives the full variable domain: DTGVSQNPRHKITKRGQNVTFRCDPISEHNRLYWYRQTLGQGPEFLTYFQNEAQLEKSRLLSDRFSAERPKGSFSTLEIQRTEQGDSAMYLCASSLGGQQETQYFGPGTRLLVL.

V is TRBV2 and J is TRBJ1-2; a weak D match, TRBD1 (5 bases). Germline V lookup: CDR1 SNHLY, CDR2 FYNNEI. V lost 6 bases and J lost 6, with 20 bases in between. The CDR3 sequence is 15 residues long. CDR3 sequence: CASRDRGTGLDGYTF. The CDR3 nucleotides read TGTGCCAGCAGAGACCGAGGCACGGGGCTTGATGGCTACACCTTC.

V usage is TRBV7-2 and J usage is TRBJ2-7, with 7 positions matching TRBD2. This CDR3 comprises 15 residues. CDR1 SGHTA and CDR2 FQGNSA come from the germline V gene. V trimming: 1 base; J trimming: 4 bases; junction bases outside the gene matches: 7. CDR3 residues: CASSLVGREGYEQYF. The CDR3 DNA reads TGTGCCAGCAGCTTAGTGGGCAGGGAGGGATACGAGCAGTACTTC. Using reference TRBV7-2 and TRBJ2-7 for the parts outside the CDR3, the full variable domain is GAGVSQSPSNKVTEKGKDVELRCDPISGHTALYWYRQSLGQGLEFLIYFQGNSAPDKSGLPSDRFSAERTGGSVSTLTIQRTQQEDSAVYLCASSLVGREGYEQYFGPGTRLTVT.

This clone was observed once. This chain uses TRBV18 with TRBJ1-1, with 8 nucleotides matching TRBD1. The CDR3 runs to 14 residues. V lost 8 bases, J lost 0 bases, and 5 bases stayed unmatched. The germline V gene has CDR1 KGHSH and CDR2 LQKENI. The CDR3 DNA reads TGTGCCAGCACACGACAGGGGATGAACACTGAAGCTTTCTTT. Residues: CASTRQGMNTEAFF.

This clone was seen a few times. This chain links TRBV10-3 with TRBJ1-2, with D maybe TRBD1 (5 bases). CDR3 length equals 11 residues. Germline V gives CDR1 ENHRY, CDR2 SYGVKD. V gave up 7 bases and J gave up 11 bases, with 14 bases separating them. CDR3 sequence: CAITGTGEYTF. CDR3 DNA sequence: TGTGCCATCACCGGGACGGGGGAGTACACCTTC.

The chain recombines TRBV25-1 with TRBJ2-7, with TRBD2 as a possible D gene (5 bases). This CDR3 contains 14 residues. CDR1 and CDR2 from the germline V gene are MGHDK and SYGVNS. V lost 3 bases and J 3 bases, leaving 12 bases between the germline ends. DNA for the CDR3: TGTGCCAGCAGTGAGCCGGGGTCTTACTACGAGCAGTACTTC. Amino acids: CASSEPGSYYEQYF.

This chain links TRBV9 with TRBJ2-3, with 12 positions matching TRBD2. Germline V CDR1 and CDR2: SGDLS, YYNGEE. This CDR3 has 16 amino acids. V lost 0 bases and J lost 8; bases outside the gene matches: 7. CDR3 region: CASSVETSGRLGTQYF. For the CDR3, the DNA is TGTGCCAGCAGCGTAGAGACTAGCGGGAGATTGGGTACGCAGTATTTT.

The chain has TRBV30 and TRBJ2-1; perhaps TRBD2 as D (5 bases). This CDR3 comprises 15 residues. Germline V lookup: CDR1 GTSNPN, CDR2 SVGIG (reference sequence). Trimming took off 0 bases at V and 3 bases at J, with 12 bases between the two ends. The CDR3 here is CAWSVLNRGYNEQFF. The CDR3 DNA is TGTGCCTGGAGTGTACTCAACCGGGGCTACAATGAGCAGTTCTTC.

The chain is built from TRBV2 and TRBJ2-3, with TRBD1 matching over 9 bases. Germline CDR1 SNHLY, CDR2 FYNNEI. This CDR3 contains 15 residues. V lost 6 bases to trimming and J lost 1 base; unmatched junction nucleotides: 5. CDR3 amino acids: CASRERTGGTDTQYF. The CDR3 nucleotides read TGTGCCAGCAGGGAAAGGACAGGGGGCACAGATACGCAGTATTTT.

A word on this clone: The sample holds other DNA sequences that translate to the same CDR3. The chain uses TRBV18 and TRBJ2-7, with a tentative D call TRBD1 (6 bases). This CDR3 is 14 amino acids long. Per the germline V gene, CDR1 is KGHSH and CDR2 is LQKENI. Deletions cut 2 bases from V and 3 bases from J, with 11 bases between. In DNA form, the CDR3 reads TGTGCCAGCTCACCAGGTACAGGGAGCTACGAGCAGTACTTC. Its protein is CASSPGTGSYEQYF.

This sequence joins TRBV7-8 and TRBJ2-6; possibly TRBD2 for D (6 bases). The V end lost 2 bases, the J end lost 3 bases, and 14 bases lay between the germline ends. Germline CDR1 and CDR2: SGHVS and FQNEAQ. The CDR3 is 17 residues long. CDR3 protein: CASSLLRGSLGANVLTF. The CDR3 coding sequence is TGTGCCAGCAGCTTATTGCGGGGAAGCCTTGGGGCCAACGTCCTGACTTTC.

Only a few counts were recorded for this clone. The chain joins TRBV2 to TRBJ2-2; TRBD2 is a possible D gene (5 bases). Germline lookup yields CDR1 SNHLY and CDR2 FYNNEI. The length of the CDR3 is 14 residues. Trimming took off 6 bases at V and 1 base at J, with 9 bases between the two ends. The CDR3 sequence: CASRASRNTGELFF. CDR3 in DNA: TGTGCCAGCAGAGCTAGCAGGAACACCGGGGAGCTGTTTTTT.

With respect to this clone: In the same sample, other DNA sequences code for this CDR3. The CDR3 DNA reads as TGCGCCAGCAGCTTGGTGGGCGGGGATCAGCCCCAGCATTTT. This encodes CASSLVGGDQPQHF. V usage is TRBV5-1 and J usage is TRBJ1-5; the D is unclear. CDR1 is SGHRS and CDR2 is YFSETQ in the germline V gene. CDR3 size: 14 residues. The V end was cut by 0 bases, the J end by 5 bases, with 9 bases between.

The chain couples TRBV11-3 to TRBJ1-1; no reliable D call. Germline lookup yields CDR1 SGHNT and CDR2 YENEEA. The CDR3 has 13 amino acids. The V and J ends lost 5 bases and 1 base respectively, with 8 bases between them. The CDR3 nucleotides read TGTGCCAGCAGCCCCCGGGAGAACACTGAAGCTTTCTTT. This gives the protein CASSPRENTEAFF.

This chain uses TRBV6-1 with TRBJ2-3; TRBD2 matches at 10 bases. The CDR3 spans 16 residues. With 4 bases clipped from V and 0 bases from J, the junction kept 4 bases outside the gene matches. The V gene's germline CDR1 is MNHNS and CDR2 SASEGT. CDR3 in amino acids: CASSVTSGTSTDTQYF. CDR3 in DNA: TGTGCCAGCAGTGTTACTAGCGGGACAAGCACAGATACGCAGTATTTT.

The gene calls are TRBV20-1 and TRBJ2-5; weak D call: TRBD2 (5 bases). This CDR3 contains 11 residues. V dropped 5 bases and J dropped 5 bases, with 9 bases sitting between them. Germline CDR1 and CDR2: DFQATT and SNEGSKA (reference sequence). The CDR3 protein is CSAGSWETQYF. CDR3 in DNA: TGCAGTGCTGGGAGCTGGGAGACCCAGTACTTC.

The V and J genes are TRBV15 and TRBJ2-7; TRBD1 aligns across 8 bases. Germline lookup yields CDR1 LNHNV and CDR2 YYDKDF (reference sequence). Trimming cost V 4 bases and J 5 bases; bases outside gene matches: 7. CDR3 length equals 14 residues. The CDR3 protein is CATSIQGATDEQYF. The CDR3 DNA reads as TGTGCCACCAGCATCCAGGGGGCGACGGACGAGCAGTACTTC.

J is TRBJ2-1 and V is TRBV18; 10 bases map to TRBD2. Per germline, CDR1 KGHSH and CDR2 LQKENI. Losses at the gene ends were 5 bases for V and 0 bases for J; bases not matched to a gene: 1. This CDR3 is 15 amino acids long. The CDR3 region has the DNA TGTGCCAGCTCATCTAGCGGGAGCTCCTACAATGAGCAGTTCTTC. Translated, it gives CASSSSGSSYNEQFF.

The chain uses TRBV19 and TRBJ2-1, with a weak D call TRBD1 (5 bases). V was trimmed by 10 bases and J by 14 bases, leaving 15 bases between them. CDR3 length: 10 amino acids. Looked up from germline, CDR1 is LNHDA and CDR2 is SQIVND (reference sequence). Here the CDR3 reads CANQGSMEFF. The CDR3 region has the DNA TGTGCCAACCAGGGTAGTATGGAGTTCTTC.

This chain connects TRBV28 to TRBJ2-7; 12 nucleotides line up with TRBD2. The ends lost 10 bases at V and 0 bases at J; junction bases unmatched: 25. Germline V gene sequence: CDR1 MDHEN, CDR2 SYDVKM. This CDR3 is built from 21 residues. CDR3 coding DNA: TGTGCCACAGAGGACGGAACTCCCGTAGGACTAGCGGGAATAAGCTCCTACGAGCAGTACTTC. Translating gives CATEDGTPVGLAGISSYEQYF.